This passage covers 22 T cell receptor beta chains from one sample sequenced in a study of CD8 T cells in ankylosing spondylitis. MiXCR was run by TCRdb on the 5' RACE reads, yielding one entry per CDR3 protein. Of around 280,000 distinct CDR3 sequences in the sample, 15% to 25% were seen once. The sample taken for sequencing was blood, either unsorted or a sorted T cell fraction (not recorded which). Receptors were obtained from a male donor with ankylosing spondylitis or in good health (not recorded which).

This clonotype was counted only a few times. V gene TRBV5-1 combines with J gene TRBJ2-1; D may match TRBD1 or TRBD2 (5 bases each). The CDR3 extends over 14 amino acids. Germline CDR1 is SGHRS and CDR2 is YFSETQ. Trimming left V 0 bases short and J 6 bases short, with 10 bases between. The DNA for the CDR3 is TGCGCCAGCAGCTTGGGGCAGGGAGCCAATGAGCAGTTCTTC. Encoded protein: CASSLGQGANEQFF.

The genes are TRBV29-1 and TRBJ1-1; D is unresolved. Germline V gene lookup returns CDR1 SQVTM and CDR2 ANQGSEA. Trimming removed 8 bases at V and 2 bases at J, with 15 bases between. The CDR3 contains 13 residues. The CDR3 region has the DNA TGCAGCCCCCGGCGGTGGTTAAACACTGAAGCTTTCTTT. Amino acid sequence: CSPRRWLNTEAFF.

This clonotype was seen a few times. This rearrangement joins TRBV12-3 or TRBV12-4 to TRBJ1-1; weak D call: TRBD1 (5 bases). The CDR3 loop spans 12 amino acids. V was shortened by 11 bases and J by 1 base, with 11 bases between the two germline ends. The CDR3 here is CAGRDGNTEAFF. For the CDR3, the DNA is TGTGCCGGAAGGGACGGGAACACTGAAGCTTTCTTT.

This clonotype was counted only a few times. The chain joins TRBV20-1 to TRBJ1-5; D might be TRBD1 (6 bases). The germline gives CDR1 DFQATT, CDR2 SNEGSKA (reference sequence). V lost 3 bases, J lost 11 bases, and 17 bases lay in between. This CDR3 is built from 13 residues. The CDR3 DNA reads as TGCAGTGCTAGGTCAAGGGGGGTAGGGGCCCAGCATTTT. It codes for CSARSRGVGAQHF.

This clonotype showed up many times. The chain combines TRBV20-1 with TRBJ2-3; TRBD2 aligns across 7 bases. Germline V gene sequence: CDR1 DFQATT, CDR2 SNEGSKA (reference sequence). The ends lost 2 bases at V and 4 bases at J; junction bases unmatched: 3. The CDR3 is made up of 13 amino acids. CDR3 residues: CSARKAGSDTQYF. As DNA, the CDR3 is TGCAGTGCTAGAAAAGCGGGGTCAGATACGCAGTATTTT.

In its sample, this clonotype was seen a few times. CDR3 sequence (DNA): TGTGCCAGCAGTCTGGGGACGGTTCTTGCCGGGGAGCTGTTTTTT. Protein: CASSLGTVLAGELFF. This chain connects TRBV11-2 to TRBJ2-2; D is tentatively TRBD1 or TRBD2 (5 bases each). This CDR3 has 15 residues. With 6 bases removed from V and 6 bases from J, the gap between germline ends came to 17 bases. Germline loops: CDR1 SGHAT, CDR2 FQNNGV.

The V and J genes are TRBV6-1 and TRBJ1-5; no clear D gene. The CDR3 totals 15 residues. Trimming cost V 1 base and J 7 bases, with 14 bases left between them. Germline loops: CDR1 MNHNS, CDR2 SASEGT. The CDR3 here is CASSEVGLQWQPQHF. Written as DNA, the CDR3 is TGTGCCAGCAGTGAAGTGGGGTTACAGTGGCAGCCCCAGCATTTT.

J is TRBJ2-1 and V is TRBV5-1, with 7 bases lining up with TRBD1. The CDR3 covers 15 residues. The J segment lost 4 bases and the V segment lost 2 bases, leaving 6 bases of the junction unmatched. Germline values: CDR1 SGHRS, CDR2 YFSETQ. The CDR3 region is CASSFDRAIYNEQFF. CDR3 in DNA: TGCGCCAGCAGCTTCGACAGGGCCATTTACAATGAGCAGTTCTTC.

This sequence joins TRBV5-1 and TRBJ2-3, with no clear D. Germline CDR1 is SGHRS and CDR2 is YFSETQ. V was shortened by 0 bases and J by 1 base, with 6 bases between the two germline ends. The CDR3 extends over 14 amino acids. The CDR3 coding sequence is TGCGCCAGCAGCTTGGCCTCCCGCACAGATACGCAGTATTTT. It encodes CASSLASRTDTQYF.

This clonotype was seen only once. CDR3 protein: CASRVSVFTDTQYF. CDR3 nucleotides: TGTGCCAGCAGGGTCAGCGTGTTCACAGATACGCAGTATTTT. This chain links TRBV6-2 or TRBV6-3 with TRBJ2-3; D is unresolved. The CDR3 loop spans 14 amino acids. V was trimmed by 6 bases and J by 2 bases, leaving 12 bases between them. Germline CDR1 is MNHEY and CDR2 is SVGEGT.

In its sample, this clonotype was seen a few times. The chain is built from TRBV2 and TRBJ2-1; no definite D call. This CDR3 comprises 11 residues. V was cut by 6 bases and J by 9 bases, with 9 bases left in between. In germline, CDR1 is SNHLY, CDR2 FYNNEI. The CDR3 bases are TGTGCCAGCAGCGTCCTCGGTGAGCAGTTCTTC. It yields the protein CASSVLGEQFF.

This clonotype was seen repeatedly, ten times or more. The chain uses TRBV12-3 or TRBV12-4 and TRBJ2-1; D is unclear. V was shortened by 3 bases and J by 7 bases, with 4 bases between the two germline ends. The CDR3 extends over 11 amino acids. The CDR3, as DNA: TGTGCCAGCAGTTTCTTGAATGAGCAGTTCTTC. Protein sequence: CASSFLNEQFF.

The gene calls are TRBV7-9 and TRBJ2-3; possibly TRBD2 for D (6 bases). Per germline, CDR1 SEHNR and CDR2 FQNEAQ (reference sequence). The CDR3 totals 12 residues. Trimming shortened V by 8 bases and J by 5 bases, and 11 bases separated the two germline ends. The CDR3 DNA reads TGTGCCAGCTGGAGGGAAGGAGATACGCAGTATTTT. Its translation: CASWREGDTQYF.

This clonotype has at least ten counts. The rearrangement joins TRBV12-3 or TRBV12-4 to TRBJ2-1; the D gene is possibly TRBD2 (6 bases). Trimming stripped 3 bases from V and 9 bases from J, with 9 bases between. CDR3 length: 12 amino acids. The CDR3 DNA sequence: TGTGCCAGCAGTTTTGGAGGGTTTGAGCAGTTCTTC. This gives the protein CASSFGGFEQFF.

The rearrangement joins TRBV12-3 or TRBV12-4 to TRBJ1-2; weak D call: TRBD1 (6 bases). The V gene lost 2 bases and the J gene lost 8 bases, with 15 bases spanning the gap. CDR3 size: 14 residues. CDR3 coding DNA: TGTGCCAGCAGTTTATTCGGGGGCGCTGGGGGCTACACCTTC. It codes for CASSLFGGAGGYTF.

This clonotype has ten or more counts. This chain uses TRBV29-1 with TRBJ2-1, with D maybe TRBD1 (5 bases). V shed 7 bases and J shed 0 bases, with 13 bases lying between them. This CDR3 is 14 amino acids long. The germline gives CDR1 SQVTM, CDR2 ANQGSEA. The chain's CDR3 is CSAQADSSYNEQFF. The CDR3 coding sequence is TGCAGCGCGCAAGCAGACAGCTCCTACAATGAGCAGTTCTTC.

The rearrangement uses TRBV7-3 and TRBJ2-1; tentatively, D is TRBD2 (6 bases). The germline V gene has CDR1 SGHTA and CDR2 FQGTGA. Trimming removed 5 bases at V and 7 bases at J, with 15 bases between. The CDR3 covers 14 residues. CDR3 sequence reads: CASSNLGSPNEQFF. The CDR3 nucleotides are TGTGCCAGCAGCAATCTCGGGAGTCCGAATGAGCAGTTCTTC.

This sequence joins TRBV6-1 and TRBJ2-7; D remains unclear. The CDR3 runs to 14 residues. The germline V gene encodes CDR1 MNHNS and CDR2 SASEGT. The V gene lost 10 bases and the J gene lost 3 bases, with 19 bases spanning the gap. CDR3 sequence (DNA): TGTGCCACCCAGAGGACCGTAGTTGGCTACGAGCAGTACGTC. Its protein is CATQRTVVGYEQYV.

This clonotype turned up a few times. The rearrangement links TRBV5-1 to TRBJ2-1; 7 bases fit TRBD1. The CDR3 loop spans 17 amino acids. V lost 0 bases and J lost 5; bases outside the gene matches: 11. Germline CDR1 is SGHRS and CDR2 is YFSETQ. The CDR3 loop reads CASSLGSGQSGDNEQFF. The DNA for the CDR3 is TGCGCCAGCAGCTTGGGCTCGGGACAGTCGGGCGACAATGAGCAGTTCTTC.

This clonotype was counted a few times. J is TRBJ2-1 and V is TRBV5-6; 7 positions agree with TRBD1. The V gene's germline CDR1 is SGHDT and CDR2 YYEEEE. There are 17 residues in the CDR3. Trimming took 1 base from V and 4 from J; bases not matched to a gene: 11. This CDR3 is CASSLLQQGTSYNEQFF. The CDR3 nucleotides read TGTGCCAGCAGCTTGCTTCAACAGGGGACATCATACAATGAGCAGTTCTTC.

In this sample, this clonotype turned up many times. The rearrangement links TRBV9 to TRBJ2-1; D is uncertain. CDR3 length: 15 amino acids. Per germline, CDR1 SGDLS and CDR2 YYNGEE. Trimming removed 3 bases from V and 0 bases from J, with 10 bases in between. The CDR3 DNA reads as TGTGCCAGCAGCGATCTGGATTCCTCCTACAATGAGCAGTTCTTC. Amino acids: CASSDLDSSYNEQFF.

This clonotype was picked up many times. J is TRBJ1-6 and V is TRBV20-1; 7 bases fit TRBD1. Germline V CDR1 and CDR2: DFQATT, SNEGSKA (reference sequence). Trimming cost V 3 bases and J 6 bases; bases outside gene matches: 5. The CDR3 sequence is 14 residues long. CDR3: CSARRQGPNSPLHF. The CDR3 DNA sequence: TGCAGTGCTAGGAGACAGGGCCCTAATTCACCCCTCCACTTT.